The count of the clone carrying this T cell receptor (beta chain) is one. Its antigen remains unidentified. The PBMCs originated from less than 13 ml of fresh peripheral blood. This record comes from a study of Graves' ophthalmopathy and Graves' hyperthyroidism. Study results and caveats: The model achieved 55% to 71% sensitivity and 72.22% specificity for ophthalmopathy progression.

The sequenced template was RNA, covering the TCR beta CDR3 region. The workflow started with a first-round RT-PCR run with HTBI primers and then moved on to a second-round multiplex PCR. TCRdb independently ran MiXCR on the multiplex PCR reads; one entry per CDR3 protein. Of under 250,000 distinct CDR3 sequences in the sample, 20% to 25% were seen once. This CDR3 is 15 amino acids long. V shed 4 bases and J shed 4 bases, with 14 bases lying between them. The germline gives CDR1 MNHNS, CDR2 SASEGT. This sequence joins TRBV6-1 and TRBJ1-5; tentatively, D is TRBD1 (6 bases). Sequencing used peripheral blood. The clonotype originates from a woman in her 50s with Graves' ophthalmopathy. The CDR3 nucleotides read TGTGCCAGCAGTGTTCTAGGGACACAGAATCAGCCCCAGCATTTT. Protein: CASSVLGTQNQPQHF.